A selection of T cell receptor beta chains follows, all from one sample in a study of control samples from healthy donors and cancer patients. TCRdb's copy holds only in-frame clones and misses some; the assay was immunoSEQ multiplex PCR. The data contain around 150,000 clones, 94% of them singletons. The material sequenced was PBMCs. The receptors here all came from a man between 60 and 75 years old with colorectal cancer. Each CDR3 is given with its conserved first and last residue. The D gene is left open where the match is weak. Size is omitted from some rows. Given values are once, few, many or a class for expanded clones.

d_call	clone_size	v_call	cdr3_length	j_call	cdr3_nt	cdr3_aa
NA	NA	TRBV25-1	12	TRBJ2-4	TGTGCCAGCACAGACACAAAAAACATTCAGTACTTC	CASTDTKNIQYF
NA	NA	TRBV20-1	11	TRBJ2-5	TGCAGTGCTAGACATCAAGAGACCCAGTACTTC	CSARHQETQYF
NA	NA	TRBV5-1	16	TRBJ1-6	TGCGCCAGCAGCTTGGAGGGCGGTTCCTATAATTCACCCCTCCACTTT	CASSLEGGSYNSPLHF
TRBD1	once	TRBV6-5	14	TRBJ2-5	TGTGCCAGCAGAGACAGGGGGCGACCAGAGACCCAGTACTTC	CASRDRGRPETQYF
NA	NA	TRBV15	12	TRBJ2-7	TGTGCCACCAGCAGAGAGGGGTACGAGCAGTACTTC	CATSREGYEQYF
TRBD1	NA	TRBV11-1	13	TRBJ2-1	TGTGCCAGCAGCTTAGGGCCGGGACAGGGGACGTTCTTC	CASSLGPGQGTFF
NA	NA	TRBV7-2	16	TRBJ1-5	TGTGCCAGCAGCTTAGGGACAGCGATTAGCAATCAGCCCCAGCATTTT	CASSLGTAISNQPQHF
TRBD1	NA	TRBV6-1	13	TRBJ1-2	TGTGCCAGCAGTGAAACAGGGGAGAATGGCTACACCTTC	CASSETGENGYTF
TRBD1	NA	TRBV5-1	16	TRBJ1-1	TGCGCCAGCAGCTCCCCAGACAGGGGGCCGTACACTGAAGCTTTCTTT	CASSSPDRGPYTEAFF
NA	NA	TRBV7-9	14	TRBJ1-4	TGTGCCAGCAGCTTGGGGACGGCTAATGAAAAACTGTTTTTT	CASSLGTANEKLFF
TRBD1	NA	TRBV7-2	13	TRBJ1-2	TGTGCCAGCAGCCCGGGACAGGGGGAGGGCTACACCTTC	CASSPGQGEGYTF
NA	NA	TRBV3-1/TRBV3-2	15	TRBJ2-7	TGTGCCAGCAGCCAAGATGGGGGTTTATCCTACGAGCAGTACTTC	CASSQDGGLSYEQYF
NA	NA	TRBV5-1	15	TRBJ1-1	TGCGCCAGCAGCCTCCAGGGCGACGCGAACACTGAAGCTTTCTTT	CASSLQGDANTEAFF
NA	NA	TRBV5-1	14	TRBJ2-5	TGCGCCAGCAGCTTGACAGGGTACCAAGAGACCCAGTACTTC	CASSLTGYQETQYF
NA	NA	TRBV24-1	15	TRBJ1-3	TGTGCCACCAGTGACCGTCATCCTTCTGGAAACACCATATATTTT	CATSDRHPSGNTIYF
NA	NA	TRBV7-8	14	TRBJ2-3	TGTGCCAGCAGCCCATTTGGGGGCACAGATACGCAGTATTTT	CASSPFGGTDTQYF
NA	NA	TRBV4-1	14	TRBJ1-3	TGCGCCAGCAGCCAAGGGGGAACTGGAAACACCATATATTTT	CASSQGGTGNTIYF
NA	once	TRBV30	13	TRBJ1-4	TGTGCCTGGAGCCGGGCCTCTAATGAAAAACTGTTTTTT	CAWSRASNEKLFF
NA	NA	TRBV7-9	15	TRBJ1-3	TGTGCCAGCAGCTTCCCCCAGAGCTCTGGAAACACCATATATTTT	CASSFPQSSGNTIYF
NA	NA	TRBV13	14	TRBJ2-3	TGTGCCAGCAGCTTAGGGTGGCAGGGAGATACGCAGTATTTT	CASSLGWQGDTQYF
TRBD2	NA	TRBV23-1	16	TRBJ2-7	TGCGCCAGCAGTCCGATCACTAGCGGGGCCTCCTACGAGCAGTACTTC	CASSPITSGASYEQYF
NA	NA	TRBV6-5	12	TRBJ1-1	TGTGCCAGCAGGTTCTTGGATGGTGAAGCTTTCTTT	CASRFLDGEAFF
NA	NA	TRBV11-2	15	TRBJ2-7	TGTGCCAGCAGCTTAGTTGGTGGGCCAGGGAGTGAGCAGTACTTC	CASSLVGGPGSEQYF
NA	NA	TRBV3-1/TRBV3-2	15	TRBJ2-1	TGTGCCAGCAGCCAAGGGGGGGCCGGCTACAATGAGCAGTTCTTC	CASSQGGAGYNEQFF
NA	NA	TRBV29-1	16	TRBJ1-1	TGCAGCGCCAAAGGCCAGGGTAAAGGTGGAAACACTGAAGCTTTCTTT	CSAKGQGKGGNTEAFF
TRBD1	NA	TRBV6-1	15	TRBJ1-4	TGTGCCAGCAGTGAAAGGACAGGGAGGAATGAAAAACTGTTTTTT	CASSERTGRNEKLFF
NA	NA	TRBV18	14	TRBJ1-5	TGTGCCAGCTCACGTGACCGTAGCAATCAGCCCCAGCATTTT	CASSRDRSNQPQHF
NA	NA	TRBV6-5	14	TRBJ2-5	TGTGCCAGCAGTCGGCCGGGACTGCAAGAGACCCAGTACTTC	CASSRPGLQETQYF
NA	NA	TRBV12-3/TRBV12-4	13	TRBJ2-2	TGTGCCAGCAGTCTAGTGAAAACCGGGGAGCTGTTTTTT	CASSLVKTGELFF
NA	NA	TRBV30	13	TRBJ2-1	TGTGCCTGGAGTACGGCCTCCTACAATGAGCAGTTCTTC	CAWSTASYNEQFF
NA	once	TRBV28	14	TRBJ2-7	TGTGCCAGCAGCCTTAGTGTCGTTCCAGCGGAGCAGTACTTC	CASSLSVVPAEQYF
NA	NA	TRBV30	15	TRBJ1-1	TGTGCCTGGAGTTTTAAACAGGGTGGAGTCACTGAAGCTTTCTTT	CAWSFKQGGVTEAFF
TRBD1	NA	TRBV6-6	15	TRBJ1-5	TGTGCCAGCAGTTCGACAGGGATGAGCAATCAGCCCCAGCATTTT	CASSSTGMSNQPQHF
NA	NA	TRBV30	15	TRBJ1-3	TGTGCCTGGAGCCAATCTAAGGGATCTGGAAACACCATATATTTT	CAWSQSKGSGNTIYF